This TCR beta chain was obtained from a study of glioma-infiltrating T cells. Findings and caveats of the study: Only very few CDR3 sequences appeared in both tissue and blood. Tissue-blood divergence was below expectation in non-neoplastic patients, above in gliomas.

The CDR3 extends over 16 amino acids. Germline V gene data show CDR1 as SGHNT and CDR2 as YYREEE (reference sequence). J gave up 4 bases and V 4 bases, and 9 bases lay outside the gene matches. This clonotype was picked up a small number of times. Its target is unknown. TCR alpha and beta CDR3 regions were amplified from RNA using iRepertoire nested multiplex PCR. For one-step reverse transcription and amplification, about 90-400 ng of tissue mRNA or PBMC total RNA was used. TCRdb used MiXCR to reprocess the multiplex PCR reads, holding one entry per CDR3 protein. The sample contains around 180,000 distinct CDR3 sequences, over 40% of which appear only once.

Sequencing used glioma tissue, nonneoplastic brain tissue, or PBMCs (not recorded which). This clonotype was obtained from a human donor with low-grade glioma or glioblastoma, undergoing nonglioma brain surgery, or in good health (not recorded which). The chain couples TRBV5-4 to TRBJ2-7; 12 bases align to TRBD2. In nucleotides, the CDR3 is TGTGCCAGCAGCCGAAGGACTAGCGGGGTCCGGTACGAGCAGTACTTC. It translates to CASSRRTSGVRYEQYF.